What follows are 7 T cell receptor beta chains derived from one specimen sequenced in a study of shared clonotypes between healthy human individuals. Assay: immunoSEQ multiplex PCR; the TCRdb copy retains only in-frame clones and omits some. The sample consists of approximately 2,300,000 clones, around 92% of them appearing once. Sequencing used naive CD4+ T cells from PBMCs. This sample's subset: CD45RA+ positively selected. These TCRs come from a man between 18 and 35 years old in good health. Some clones in this sample may be carry-over from other donors' samples.

CDR3 sequence reads: CASSYRGASEAFF. CDR3 nucleotides: TGTGCCAGCAGTTACAGGGGAGCGAGTGAAGCTTTCTTT. The rearrangement joins TRBV11-1 to TRBJ1-1; 7 bases align to TRBD1. Germline V gene data show CDR1 as SGHAT and CDR2 as FQDESV (reference sequence). The length of the CDR3 is 13 residues. V dropped 6 bases and J dropped 7; count of bases not matched to a gene: 8. Full variable domain (outside the CDR3, taken from reference TRBV11-1 and TRBJ1-1): EAEVAQSPRYKITEKSQAVAFWCDPISGHATLYWYRQILGQGPELLVQFQDESVVDDSQLPKDRFSAERLKGVDSTLKIQPAELGDSAMYLCASSYRGASEAFFGQGTRLTVV.

The chain employs TRBV6-1 and TRBJ2-1; tentatively, D is TRBD1 (5 bases). Per germline, CDR1 MNHNS and CDR2 SASEGT. The CDR3 runs 10 residues. The V gene lost 7 bases and the J gene lost 15 bases, with 13 bases spanning the gap. Written as DNA, the CDR3 is TGTGCCAGCAACAAAGGGGAACCGTTCTTC. This sequence encodes CASNKGEPFF.

This chain uses TRBV19 with TRBJ1-5, with a tentative D call TRBD1 (6 bases). Germline values: CDR1 LNHDA, CDR2 SQIVND (reference sequence). This CDR3 spans 15 amino acids. Trimming left V 1 base short and J 8 bases short, with 15 bases between. CDR3 nucleotide sequence: TGTGCCAGTAGTATAGGGGGACAAGATGTAAAGCCCCAGCATTTT. Its protein is CASSIGGQDVKPQHF.

This chain joins TRBV5-4 and TRBJ2-7; D gene ambiguous. The V gene's germline CDR1 is SGHNT and CDR2 YYREEE (reference sequence). Trimming stripped 0 bases from V and 6 bases from J, with 16 bases between. This CDR3 contains 15 residues. CDR3 residues: CASSLGGSPLSEQYF. The CDR3 region has the DNA TGTGCCAGCAGCTTGGGGGGTAGCCCCCTCAGCGAGCAGTACTTC.

This chain links TRBV28 with TRBJ2-7, with TRBD1 matching 8 bases. CDR1 and CDR2 (germline): MDHEN, SYDVKM. After removal of 6 bases from V and 6 bases from J, the junction contained 13 bases not matched to a gene. The CDR3 loop spans 15 amino acids. CDR3: CASRSPGGGLTEQYF. Written as DNA, the CDR3 is TGTGCCAGCAGATCACCAGGGGGCGGATTAACCGAGCAGTACTTC.

The V and J genes are TRBV6-1 and TRBJ2-2, with TRBD1 identical over 8 bases. Looked up from germline, CDR1 is MNHNS and CDR2 is SASEGT. The CDR3 is 13 amino acids. V lost 8 bases, J lost 9 bases, and 8 bases stayed unmatched. The CDR3 region has the DNA TGTGCCAGCGCAACGAACAGGGGGAGGGAGCTGTTTTTT. It encodes CASATNRGRELFF.

This clone showed up just once. The DNA for the CDR3 is TGCGCCAGCGCATTCCAGGCGGGCTATACTGAAGCTTTCTTT. It is translated as CASAFQAGYTEAFF. The chain has TRBV5-1 and TRBJ1-1; no clear D. Trimming took 7 bases from V and 5 from J, leaving 18 bases between them. The CDR3 length is 14 residues. CDR1 is SGHRS and CDR2 is YFSETQ in the germline V gene.